Described below is a single T cell receptor (beta chain) sequence and its context. A much larger clone lies one base from this, so it may be a read error. These data originate in a study of T-cell reconstitution after alpha-beta-depleted transplantation in children. The germline CDR1 and CDR2 sequences are SGHDT and YYEEEE. The CDR3 sequence is 13 residues long. Using unique molecular identifiers, the investigators prepared the TCRbeta library. MiXCR was run by TCRdb on the PCR reads, yielding one entry per CDR3 protein. The sample contains hundreds of thousands of distinct CDR3 sequences, over 15% of which appear only once.

The chain joins TRBV5-6 to TRBJ1-2, with no clear D. The sample in question was PBMCs from the stem cell graft donor, obtained from the stem cell graft. This receptor was obtained from a human donor who donated a stem cell graft to a child with acute myeloid leukemia. In DNA form, the CDR3 reads TGTGCCAGCAGCTTGGAAAGGTCCTATCGCTACACCTTC. It yields the protein CASSLERSYRYTF.